The 25 T cell receptor beta chains reported below all come from one sample, sequenced in a study of blood T cell repertoires in COVID-19. TCRdb's copy holds only in-frame clones and misses some; the assay was immunoSEQ multiplex PCR. The data show approximately 280,000 clones, roughly 85% seen once. Sequencing was done on a sample of PBMCs or T cells enriched from blood (not recorded which). Receptor source: a woman between 40 and 55 years old who had recovered from COVID-19.

The chain carries TRBV19 and TRBJ1-2; D might be TRBD1 (6 bases). V gave up 5 bases and J gave up 4 bases, with 14 bases separating them. CDR1 and CDR2 (germline): LNHDA, SQIVND (reference sequence). CDR3 length equals 14 residues. As DNA, the CDR3 is TGTGCCAGTAGTGCCCGGACAGCTTTCTATGGCTACACCTTC. This codes for CASSARTAFYGYTF.

The chain recombines TRBV18 with TRBJ1-3, with TRBD1 as a possible D gene (6 bases). The V gene's germline CDR1 is KGHSH and CDR2 LQKENI. CDR3 length: 17 amino acids. V was shortened by 3 bases and J by 0 bases, with 15 bases between the two germline ends. The CDR3 region has the DNA TGTGCCAGCTCACCCCTCAGGACAGAAAGCTCTGGAAACACCATATATTTT. Residues: CASSPLRTESSGNTIYF.

On this clone: Distinct nucleotide sequences in the sample also encode this CDR3. The chain uses TRBV18 and TRBJ2-7; no clear D gene. Per germline, CDR1 KGHSH and CDR2 LQKENI. This CDR3 contains 12 residues. Deletions cut 2 bases from V and 2 bases from J, with 4 bases between. For the CDR3, the DNA is TGTGCCAGCTCACCAGGCCCCTACGAGCAGTACTTC. Its protein is CASSPGPYEQYF.

The V and J genes are TRBV7-2 and TRBJ2-1; 10 bases line up with TRBD2. V was pared by 1 base and J by 3 bases, with 3 bases of the junction left unmatched. In germline, CDR1 is SGHTA, CDR2 FQGNSA. The length of the CDR3 is 16 residues. The CDR3 protein is CASSLVASGSYNEQFF. The CDR3 DNA sequence: TGTGCCAGCAGCTTAGTGGCTAGCGGGAGCTACAATGAGCAGTTCTTC.

The genes are TRBV19 and TRBJ1-5; no clear D. V was cut by 0 bases and J by 12 bases, with 9 bases left in between. Germline CDR1 and CDR2: LNHDA and SQIVND (reference sequence). The CDR3 covers 12 residues. The CDR3 protein is CASSIDRINQHF. The DNA for the CDR3 is TGTGCCAGTAGTATAGATAGAATCAACCAGCATTTT.

This rearrangement joins TRBV5-1 to TRBJ1-2; 12 nucleotides line up with TRBD1. The CDR3 covers 15 residues. V was clipped by 0 bases and J by 7 bases; unmatched bases: 4. Germline loops: CDR1 SGHRS, CDR2 YFSETQ. The CDR3 region is CASSLVLGQGAGYTF. The CDR3, as DNA: TGCGCCAGCAGCTTGGTCCTGGGACAGGGGGCTGGCTACACCTTC.

The chain has TRBV19 and TRBJ1-3, with 8 positions matching TRBD1. Germline values: CDR1 LNHDA, CDR2 SQIVND (reference sequence). The CDR3 length is 15 residues. J was trimmed by 4 bases and V by 8 bases; bases with no gene match: 10. This chain's CDR3 is CASPQDRDWGNTIYF. The CDR3 DNA is TGTGCCAGTCCCCAGGACAGGGATTGGGGAAACACCATATATTTT.

The chain joins TRBV6-5 to TRBJ2-1; D may be TRBD2 (6 bases). Germline V gene sequence: CDR1 MNHEY, CDR2 SVGAGI. Trimming stripped 0 bases from V and 6 bases from J, with 15 bases between. The CDR3 is made up of 16 amino acids. The chain's CDR3 is CASSYSGGVVVNEQFF. CDR3 bases: TGTGCCAGCAGTTACTCGGGGGGAGTTGTTGTCAATGAGCAGTTCTTC.

V and J are TRBV19 and TRBJ1-5, with D hard to call. The CDR3 loop spans 15 amino acids. V was cut by 6 bases and J by 1 base, with 13 bases left in between. The V gene's germline CDR1 is LNHDA and CDR2 SQIVND (reference sequence). This chain's CDR3 is CASSLSTRSNQPQHF. DNA of the CDR3: TGTGCCAGTAGCCTGTCGACAAGGAGCAATCAGCCCCAGCATTTT.

The chain employs TRBV19 and TRBJ1-6, with 9 bases matching TRBD1. V lost 5 bases and J lost 7; bases outside the gene matches: 15. There are 18 residues in the CDR3. CDR1 is LNHDA and CDR2 is SQIVND in the germline V gene (reference sequence). CDR3 coding DNA: TGTGCCAGTAGTCTCCCAGGGACAGGGAAACGCTTGAATTCACCCCTCCACTTT. Its translation is CASSLPGTGKRLNSPLHF.

The chain has TRBV19 and TRBJ2-2, with TRBD1 matching 11 bases. The germline V gene encodes CDR1 LNHDA and CDR2 SQIVND (reference sequence). The CDR3 spans 15 residues. V shed 7 bases and J 5 bases; nucleotides not matched to a gene: 6. The CDR3 loop reads CASTLGQGGTGELFF. CDR3 sequence (DNA): TGTGCCAGTACCCTGGGACAGGGGGGTACCGGGGAGCTGTTTTTT.

This clone was counted between two and nine times. The chain recombines TRBV7-2 with TRBJ1-4; the match to TRBD1 covers 7 bases. This CDR3 contains 17 residues. V trimming: 5 bases; J trimming: 13 bases; junction bases outside the gene matches: 22. The V gene's germline CDR1 is SGHTA and CDR2 FQGNSA. The CDR3 loop reads CASSQSPYRDSFGGLFF. The CDR3 DNA reads as TGTGCCAGCAGCCAGAGCCCCTACCGGGACAGTTTCGGCGGACTGTTTTTT.

V and J are TRBV14 and TRBJ1-4; 7 bases map to TRBD1. The junction had 10 bases not matched to a gene; V was cut back by 1 base and J by 8 bases. Germline V lookup: CDR1 SGHDN, CDR2 FVKESK. This CDR3 has 16 amino acids. The CDR3: CASSQGRGQRAEKLFF. In DNA, the CDR3 is TGTGCCAGCAGCCAAGGAAGGGGACAGCGAGCCGAAAAACTGTTTTTT.

The chain couples TRBV5-6 to TRBJ2-5; the D gene is possibly TRBD2 (5 bases). The CDR3 loop spans 13 amino acids. Germline assignment: CDR1 SGHDT and CDR2 YYEEEE. The V end was cut by 3 bases, the J end by 5 bases, with 11 bases between. The CDR3 loop reads CASSSGPGETQYF. In nucleotides, the CDR3 is TGTGCCAGCAGCTCAGGACCGGGGGAGACCCAGTACTTC.

The chain recombines TRBV27 with TRBJ1-5; TRBD1 matches 7 bases. V shed 8 bases and J 3 bases; nucleotides not matched to a gene: 13. Germline V gives CDR1 MNHEY, CDR2 SMNVEV (reference sequence). The CDR3 has 16 amino acids. The CDR3 coding sequence is TGTGCCAGCCCCCCTACAGGGGACGGGGACAATCAGCCCCAGCATTTT. It translates to CASPPTGDGDNQPQHF.

V and J are TRBV28 and TRBJ1-1; the D is unclear. Trimming pared 4 bases from V and 6 bases from J, leaving 12 bases between. The CDR3 has 13 amino acids. Per the germline V gene, CDR1 is MDHEN and CDR2 is SYDVKM. CDR3 in amino acids: CASSYPASSEAFF. The CDR3 region has the DNA TGTGCCAGCAGTTACCCCGCGAGCTCTGAAGCTTTCTTT.

The chain links TRBV29-1 to TRBJ2-5; perhaps TRBD2 as D (6 bases). This CDR3 spans 15 amino acids. V was cut by 8 bases and J by 9 bases, with 28 bases left in between. Germline CDR1 and CDR2: SQVTM and ANQGSEA. DNA of the CDR3: TGCAGCACCCTGACAAGCCTAGCGTCCCCGGTGGCCCAGTACTTC. Protein: CSTLTSLASPVAQYF.

This chain connects TRBV6-5 to TRBJ1-5, with D tentatively TRBD1 (6 bases). The CDR3 runs 14 residues. The ends were cut back, 5 bases at V and 2 bases at J, with 10 bases in the middle. The germline V gene has CDR1 MNHEY and CDR2 SVGAGI. Here the CDR3 reads CASSTHRGNQPQHF. The CDR3 region has the DNA TGTGCCAGCAGTACCCACAGGGGCAATCAGCCCCAGCATTTT.

The chain joins TRBV30 to TRBJ1-5; weak D call: TRBD1 (6 bases). The V gene lost 4 bases and the J gene lost 1 base, with 14 bases spanning the gap. Germline V lookup: CDR1 GTSNPN, CDR2 SVGIG (reference sequence). This CDR3 is built from 15 residues. The CDR3 reads CAWTATGQSNQPQHF. DNA of the CDR3: TGTGCCTGGACTGCAACGGGACAAAGCAATCAGCCCCAGCATTTT.

This clone was seen only once. This sequence joins TRBV5-4 and TRBJ2-7; TRBD1 agrees at 9 bases. Germline CDR1 SGHNT, CDR2 YYREEE (reference sequence). J lost 5 bases, V lost 4 bases, and 1 base had no gene match. This CDR3 contains 12 residues. The chain's CDR3 is CASSRDRDEQYF. The CDR3 coding sequence is TGTGCCAGCAGCAGGGACAGGGACGAGCAGTACTTC. The complete variable domain, with remaining parts taken from reference TRBV5-4 and TRBJ2-7, reads ETGVTQSPTHLIKTRGQQVTLRCSSQSGHNTVSWYQQALGQGPQFIFQYYREEENGRGNFPPRFSGLQFPNYSSELNVNALELDDSALYLCASSRDRDEQYFGPGTRLTVT.

The chain is built from TRBV5-1 and TRBJ2-3; perhaps TRBD2 as D (6 bases). Germline V gives CDR1 SGHRS, CDR2 YFSETQ. V was shortened by 4 bases and J by 0 bases, with 9 bases between the two germline ends. The CDR3 spans 14 residues. CDR3 in DNA: TGCGCCAGCAGCACCAGCGGGAGCACAGATACGCAGTATTTT. Protein sequence: CASSTSGSTDTQYF.

Note on this clone: A much larger clone sits a single nucleotide away, making a read error possible. The genes are TRBV9 and TRBJ2-1, with TRBD2 matching 7 bases. V lost 3 bases, J lost 2 bases, and 2 bases stayed unmatched. The germline V gene has CDR1 SGDLS and CDR2 YYNGEE. The CDR3 loop spans 14 amino acids. The CDR3 coding sequence is TGTGCCAGCAGCGAGGGAGGGGCCTACAATGAGCAGTTCTTC. Its protein product is CASSEGGAYNEQFF.

J is TRBJ2-1 and V is TRBV11-3; tentative D call: TRBD2 (5 bases). The CDR3 is 13 residues long. Germline V gene lookup returns CDR1 SGHNT and CDR2 YENEEA. V was pared by 5 bases and J by 9 bases, with 14 bases between. CDR3 amino acids: CASSETREGEQFF. In DNA, the CDR3 is TGTGCCAGCAGCGAGACCCGGGAAGGTGAGCAGTTCTTC. The whole variable domain, remainder taken from reference TRBV11-3 and TRBJ2-1, is EAGVVQSPRYKIIEKKQPVAFWCNPISGHNTLYWYLQNLGQGPELLIRYENEEAVDDSQLPKDRFSAERLKGVDSTLKIQPAELGDSAVYLCASSETREGEQFFGPGTRLTVL.

This sequence joins TRBV24-1 and TRBJ1-5; 9 bases fit TRBD1. Trimming removed 3 bases from V and 5 bases from J; junction bases left unmatched: 4. CDR3 length: 15 amino acids. Germline values: CDR1 KGHDR, CDR2 SFDVKD. CDR3 sequence: CATSDTGGADQPQHF. The DNA of the CDR3 is TGTGCCACCAGTGATACAGGGGGCGCGGATCAGCCCCAGCATTTT.

The chain uses TRBV27 and TRBJ2-5; TRBD1 agrees at 7 bases. Germline V lookup: CDR1 MNHEY, CDR2 SMNVEV (reference sequence). This CDR3 spans 17 amino acids. Trimming cost V 2 bases and J 5 bases; bases outside gene matches: 14. As DNA, the CDR3 is TGTGCCAGCAGTTTAGGGCCTCAGACAGGGTATTCGGAGACCCAGTACTTC. The encoded protein is CASSLGPQTGYSETQYF.